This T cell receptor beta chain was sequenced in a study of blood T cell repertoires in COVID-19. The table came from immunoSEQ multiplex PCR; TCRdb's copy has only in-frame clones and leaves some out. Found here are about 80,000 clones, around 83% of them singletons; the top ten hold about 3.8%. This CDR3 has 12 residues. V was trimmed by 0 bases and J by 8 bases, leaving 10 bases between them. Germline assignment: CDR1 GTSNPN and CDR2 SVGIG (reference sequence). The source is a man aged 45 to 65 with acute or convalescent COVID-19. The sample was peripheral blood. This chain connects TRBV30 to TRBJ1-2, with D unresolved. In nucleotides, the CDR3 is TGTGCCTGGAGTGTATTCCGCCAGGGCTACACCTTC. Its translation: CAWSVFRQGYTF. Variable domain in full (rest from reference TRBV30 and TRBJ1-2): SQTIHQWPATLVQPVGSPLSLECTVEGTSNPNLYWYRQAAGRGLQLLFYSVGIGQISSEVPQNLSASRPQDRQFILSSKKLLLSDSGFYLCAWSVFRQGYTFGSGTRLTVV.